This T cell receptor beta chain was documented in a study of shared clonotypes between healthy human individuals (dated by TCRdb to 2020 to 2022). At the level of the whole study: The cohort included a few men and a couple of women between 18 and 49 years of age. For each donor, three plates each were used for CD4 naive and CD4 memory, two plates were used for CD8 naive, and one plate was used for CD8 memory. The study deeply sequenced blood TCR repertoires of several healthy adults to estimate repertoire size and the extent of clonotype sharing between individuals. To increase sequencing depth and limit assay-specific biases, TCR repertoire library preparation and sequencing were carried out by different laboratories using diverse techniques. Each donor's leukapheresis produced roughly between roughly 0.9 and 8.9 billion PBMCs.

Overall results and qualifications from the work: Compared with non-shared clonotypes, clonotypes shared by all four sorted-subset donors had higher generation probabilities. Pairwise subsampling led to the expectation that sequencing depth would affect the degree of clonotype sharing among donors. Sampling was restricted to blood, and TCR repertoires in tissue are likely to differ from TCR repertoires in blood. The genetic and exposure-history diversity represented was limited by the small number of donors. Incomplete sequencing was indicated by rarefaction of sorted-subset datasets, despite the large sequencing depth. Estimated clonotype richness was generally larger for naive than for memory subsets. Across a handful of donors, approximately 5% of naive CD4, approximately 3.5% of naive CD8, about 2% of memory CD4, and about 0.44% of memory CD8 clonotypes were shared.

Using the deep immunoSEQ assay, multiplex PCR amplified TCR CDR3 regions from genomic DNA. Extracted genomic DNA from each cell subset was spread evenly across all wells of several immunoSEQ 96-well plates, with each plate serving as a replicate. Each replicate PCR for sorted subsets received approximately 200 ng genomic DNA, equal to tens of thousands of T cell genomes. Purified libraries were measured with a Qubit 3.0 fluorometer, size-checked on a Bioanalyzer 2100, and measured again with the KAPA Library Quantification kit. Every immunoSEQ 96-well plate was sequenced on a dedicated single-read 150-cycle Illumina NextSeq 550 flow cell. The published analysis was carried out like this. Because only junctional sequences without quality scores were contained in the immunoSEQ output, filtering matching that applied to full-length reads could not be performed. Sequences were annotated with PyIR, a Python wrapper for IgBLAST v1.9, and V/J genes and CDR3 were assigned using IMGT germline references. Reads with weak V/J assignments (E-value above 1e-6), missing CDR3, stop codons, out-of-frame junctions, or ambiguous translated residues were removed. V3J clonotypes were defined as sequences sharing the same inferred V gene, J gene, and CDR3 amino acid sequence. Percentage overlap between repertoires was computed as shared unique clonotypes divided by the size of the smaller repertoire. Repertoire richness was assessed with RTK rarefaction, the Chao1 estimator, and Recon v2.1 estimates of unobserved clonotypes. OLGA was used to compute generation probabilities for all TCRbeta clonotypes that the gDNA method yielded from four donors. This immuneACCESS table, as held by TCRdb, lists in-frame sequences with V and J called but not all clones. Of the missing ones, under half trace to an unresolved V gene in checked studies; the others have no known cause. Clone size and V and J calls were adopted from that table, with D and trimming inferred from the DNA. This sample comprises about 2.3 million clones, around 92% of them detected only once. 0.37% of the sample is held by the ten biggest clonotypes.

The CDR3 goes from the cysteine to the phenylalanine over 15 residues. CDR3 DNA only is kept here, 45 bases in frame from base 1. V loses 0 bases of germline sequence and J loses 3 bases, and the interval between the two ends is 12 bases. Reading the germline V gene gives CDR1 SGHRS and CDR2 YFSETQ. Donors were healthy HIV-negative adults with no recently reported acute infections or vaccinations. Every donor was a Caucasian adult residing in Nashville, Tennessee, USA. CD4+ T cells were enriched through magnetic negative selection, after which naive cells were positively selected on CD45RA and the remaining negative fraction served as the memory subset. Blood was collected by leukapheresis, and PBMCs were isolated by Ficoll-Histopaque density gradient centrifugation and then cryopreserved in liquid nitrogen vapor phase. Analytical flow cytometry was used to check the purity and quantity of every magnetically sorted T cell population. From each sorted fraction, genomic DNA was isolated and quantified by UV absorbance on a Nanodrop 2000c.

Comments on this clone: What this receptor recognizes is not known. One base away there is no much larger clone; base qualities are not given.

The chain links TRBV5-1 with TRBJ1-1; a tentative D call is TRBD1 (6 bases match). This clonotype originated in a man younger than 30 in good health. Some clones in this sample may be carry-over from other donors' samples. Specimen: naive CD4+ T cells from PBMCs. The meaning of the sample's cell subset or site label: CD45RA+ positively selected. The nucleotide sequence reads as follows: TGCGCCAGCAGCTTGGAAGGGGGGGTTTACACTGAAGCTTTCTTT. It is translated as CASSLEGGVYTEAFF.